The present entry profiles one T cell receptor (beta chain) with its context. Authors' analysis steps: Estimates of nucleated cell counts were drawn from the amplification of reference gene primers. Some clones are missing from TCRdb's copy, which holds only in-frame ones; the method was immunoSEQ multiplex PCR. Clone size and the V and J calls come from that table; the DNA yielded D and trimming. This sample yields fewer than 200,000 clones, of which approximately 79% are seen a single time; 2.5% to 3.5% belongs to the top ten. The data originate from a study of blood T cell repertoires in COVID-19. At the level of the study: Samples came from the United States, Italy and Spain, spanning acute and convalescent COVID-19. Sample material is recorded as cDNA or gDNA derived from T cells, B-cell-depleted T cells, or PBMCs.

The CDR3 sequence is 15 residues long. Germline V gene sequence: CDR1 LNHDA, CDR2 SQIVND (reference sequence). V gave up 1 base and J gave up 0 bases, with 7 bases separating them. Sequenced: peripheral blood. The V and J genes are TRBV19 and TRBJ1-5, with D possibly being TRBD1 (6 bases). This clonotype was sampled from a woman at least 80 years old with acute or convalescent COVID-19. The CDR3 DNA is TGTGCCAGTAGTATAGGGACAGTTAGCAATCAGCCCCAGCATTTT. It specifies CASSIGTVSNQPQHF.